The 14 T cell receptor beta chains below were found in one sample sequenced in a study of Graves' ophthalmopathy and Graves' hyperthyroidism. As the template, RNA transcripts were used to amplify TCR beta CDR3 regions. RT-PCR with HTBI primers came first, then second-round multiplex PCR. TCRdb passed the multiplex PCR reads through MiXCR, listing each CDR3 protein once. The sample shows 200,000 to 250,000 distinct CDR3 sequences, about 22% of them seen only once. The material sequenced was peripheral blood. These receptor sequences come from a woman aged 50 to 65 with Graves' ophthalmopathy.

This chain joins TRBV15 and TRBJ1-1; TRBD1 agrees at 7 bases. CDR3 size: 13 residues. J gave up 5 bases and V 5 bases, and 5 bases lay outside the gene matches. Germline CDR1 is LNHNV and CDR2 is YYDKDF (reference sequence). The CDR3 is CATSLRGRTEAFF. CDR3 DNA: TGTGCCACCAGCCTGAGGGGGCGGACTGAAGCTTTCTTT.

This clonotype was observed many times. This rearrangement joins TRBV6-5 to TRBJ2-7; D is unclear. Trimming cost V 7 bases and J 2 bases, with 6 bases left between them. Germline V gene data show CDR1 as MNHEY and CDR2 as SVGAGI. The CDR3 runs to 11 residues. In DNA form, the CDR3 reads TGTGCCAGCAAGGTTACCTACGAGCAGTACTTC. This encodes CASKVTYEQYF.

This clonotype was detected many times. The chain joins TRBV20-1 to TRBJ1-1; TRBD1 matches at 8 bases. After removal of 5 bases from V and 1 base from J, the junction contained 9 bases not matched to a gene. Germline V lookup: CDR1 DFQATT, CDR2 SNEGSKA (reference sequence). This CDR3 region has 15 residues. CDR3 region: CSAPDRERKNTEAFF. CDR3 nucleotides: TGCAGTGCTCCGGACAGGGAACGGAAGAACACTGAAGCTTTCTTT.

This clonotype was seen many times. The rearrangement links TRBV13 to TRBJ2-7; a weak D match, TRBD1 (5 bases). This CDR3 contains 15 residues. The V end was cut by 2 bases, the J end by 5 bases, with 16 bases between. CDR1 is PRHDT and CDR2 is FYEKMQ in the germline V gene (reference sequence). Here the CDR3 DNA reads TGTGCCAGCAGCTTACAGGCAGGGAAGCGAGACGAGCAGTACTTC. Its protein is CASSLQAGKRDEQYF.

This chain links TRBV5-1 with TRBJ2-7; the D gene could be TRBD1 or TRBD2 (5 bases each). The length of the CDR3 is 12 residues. The V gene lost 4 bases and the J gene lost 7 bases, with 12 bases spanning the gap. Germline V gene lookup returns CDR1 SGHRS and CDR2 YFSETQ. The CDR3 here is CASSRDGGEQYF. CDR3 coding DNA: TGCGCCAGCAGCAGGGACGGCGGAGAGCAGTACTTC. The full variable domain, completed using reference TRBV5-1 and TRBJ2-7, is KAGVTQTPRYLIKTRGQQVTLSCSPISGHRSVSWYQQTPGQGLQFLFEYFSETQRNKGNFPGRFSGRQFSNSRSEMNVSTLELGDSALYLCASSRDGGEQYFGPGTRLTVT.

This clonotype showed up just a few times. The gene calls are TRBV9 and TRBJ1-5; 7 nucleotides agree with TRBD1. Germline CDR1 and CDR2: SGDLS and YYNGEE. The CDR3 consists of 15 residues. With 4 bases clipped from V and 1 base from J, the junction kept 5 bases outside the gene matches. The CDR3 is CASSPQGQSNQPQHF. CDR3 DNA sequence: TGTGCCAGCAGCCCCCAGGGACAGAGCAATCAGCCCCAGCATTTT. The whole variable domain, filled in from reference TRBV9 and TRBJ1-5, reads DSGVTQTPKHLITATGQRVTLRCSPRSGDLSVYWYQQSLDQGLQFLIQYYNGEERAKGNILERFSAQQFPDLHSELNLSSLELGDSALYFCASSPQGQSNQPQHFGDGTRLSIL.

This clonotype was observed many times. It may be a read error: a sequence one base away is much more abundant. This chain connects TRBV7-4 to TRBJ2-7; 11 bases are a match to TRBD2. Germline V gives CDR1 SGHVT, CDR2 SQSDAQ. The CDR3 is 15 amino acids. V shed 5 bases and J 3 bases; nucleotides not matched to a gene: 6. The DNA of the CDR3 is TGTGCCAGCAGCGCGACCGGGACTAGCGGCTACGAGCAGTACTTC. It yields the protein CASSATGTSGYEQYF. Based on the CDR3 plus reference TRBV7-4 and TRBJ2-7, the full variable domain is GAGVSQSPRYKVAKRGRDVALRCDSISGHVTLYWYRQTLGQGSEVLTYSQSDAQRDKSGRPSGRFSAERPERSVSTLKIQRTEQGDSAVYLCASSATGTSGYEQYFGPGTRLTVT.

This clonotype has ten or more counts. The chain has TRBV6-7 and TRBJ1-5; the D gene is possibly TRBD1 (5 bases). TRBV6-7 is filed as an ORF, its function uncertain. This CDR3 is 12 amino acids long. V gave up 9 bases and J gave up 10 bases, with 16 bases separating them. The CDR3 region has the DNA TGTGCCAGTCACAGGCCAGGTTTTCCCCAGCATTTT. It translates to CASHRPGFPQHF.

In this sample, this clonotype turned up many times. The CDR3 reads CASALGPLREQYF. In DNA, the CDR3 is TGTGCCAGCGCGCTAGGGCCACTGAGGGAGCAGTACTTC. The chain combines TRBV12-3 or TRBV12-4 with TRBJ2-7; no clear D gene. The CDR3 spans 13 residues. V was cut by 8 bases and J by 7 bases, with 18 bases left in between.

This clonotype came up many times. The J gene is TRBJ1-3, the V gene TRBV7-2; D ambiguous. Trimming left V 1 base short and J 0 bases short, with 10 bases between. Germline-derived CDR1 and CDR2 are SGHTA and FQGNSA. CDR3 size: 16 residues. CDR3 region: CASSLGPLVSGNTIYF. CDR3 sequence (DNA): TGTGCCAGCAGCTTAGGGCCGCTGGTCTCTGGAAACACCATATATTTT. Full variable domain (remainder filled in from reference TRBV7-2 and TRBJ1-3): GAGVSQSPSNKVTEKGKDVELRCDPISGHTALYWYRQSLGQGLEFLIYFQGNSAPDKSGLPSDRFSAERTGGSVSTLTIQRTQQEDSAVYLCASSLGPLVSGNTIYFGEGSWLTVV.

This clonotype appeared many times. The gene calls are TRBV29-1 and TRBJ2-2; D not resolved. V was cut by 4 bases and J by 0 bases, with 12 bases left in between. CDR3 length: 15 amino acids. Germline values: CDR1 SQVTM, CDR2 ANQGSEA. CDR3 coding DNA: TGCAGCGTTGCGAGGCAGACCGCGAACACCGGGGAGCTGTTTTTT. Amino acid sequence: CSVARQTANTGELFF.

This clonotype was detected ten times or more. J is TRBJ2-7 and V is TRBV20-1; D might be TRBD2 (5 bases). The CDR3 consists of 16 residues. Germline V gene data show CDR1 as DFQATT and CDR2 as SNEGSKA (reference sequence). Deletions cut 3 bases from V and 0 bases from J, with 18 bases between. CDR3 region: CSARLFLRASSYEQYF. CDR3 DNA sequence: TGCAGTGCTAGGCTGTTCTTGAGGGCGAGCTCCTACGAGCAGTACTTC.

This clonotype was seen only a few times. The chain combines TRBV11-1 with TRBJ1-6; D not certain. Germline V gene lookup returns CDR1 SGHAT and CDR2 FQDESV (reference sequence). The CDR3 contains 15 residues. V shed 3 bases and J shed 8 bases, with 14 bases lying between them. The CDR3 loop reads CASSLSRENHSPLHF. The CDR3, as DNA: TGTGCCAGCAGCTTGTCACGGGAGAACCATTCACCCCTCCACTTT.

The table lists this clonotype with many counts. This chain connects TRBV6-5 to TRBJ2-7; D ambiguous. The V end was cut by 4 bases, the J end by 4 bases, with 8 bases between. The CDR3 is made up of 12 amino acids. Germline V gene lookup returns CDR1 MNHEY and CDR2 SVGAGI. The CDR3 loop reads CASSWGQYEQYF. For the CDR3, the DNA is TGTGCCAGCAGTTGGGGTCAGTACGAGCAGTACTTC.